The rows below give T cell receptor beta chains drawn from one sample of a study of blood T cell repertoires in COVID-19. Profiled with immunoSEQ multiplex PCR; TCRdb holds only in-frame clones, not every one. The sample has approximately 250,000 clones, roughly 85% seen once. Sample: PBMCs or T cells enriched from blood (not recorded which). The receptors were gathered from a woman aged 50 to 60 with acute COVID-19. Both conserved end residues are part of each CDR3.

J: TRBJ1-2
V: TRBV30
CDR3: CAWSASGRSGYTF

J: TRBJ2-7
V: TRBV2
CDR3: CASRPTPGDTNYEQYF

J: TRBJ1-5
V: TRBV18
CDR3: CASSPFTGADQPQHF

J: TRBJ1-1
V: TRBV25-1
CDR3: CASSEYLDRGDMNTEAFF

J: TRBJ2-5
V: TRBV19
CDR3: CASRFGAGEETQYF

J: TRBJ1-6
V: TRBV25-1
CDR3: CASSDRGRSPLHF

J: TRBJ1-2
V: TRBV3-1/TRBV3-2
CDR3: CASSQGGLPGGYTF

J: TRBJ1-2
V: TRBV18
CDR3: CASSPRETGYYGYTF

J: TRBJ2-5
V: TRBV6-5
CDR3: CASRTGPYQETQYF

J: TRBJ1-6
V: TRBV3-1/TRBV3-2
CDR3: CASSHNSALHF

J: TRBJ2-2
V: TRBV9
CDR3: CASSVAASPKAGELFF

J: TRBJ1-5
V: TRBV12-5
CDR3: CASGPTGGGQPQHF

J: TRBJ2-1
V: TRBV3-1/TRBV3-2
CDR3: CASMPVAGGSEQFF

J: TRBJ1-6
V: TRBV5-8
CDR3: CASSSQSSPLHF

J: TRBJ1-5
V: TRBV4-3
CDR3: CASSQEDRGGQPQHF

J: TRBJ1-1
V: TRBV7-6
CDR3: CASSSVVGTGGLGTEAFF

J: TRBJ2-3
V: TRBV18
CDR3: CASSPRLAGSTDTQYF

J: TRBJ1-1
V: TRBV11-2
CDR3: CASSPYTGKNTEAFF

J: TRBJ2-5
V: TRBV4-1
CDR3: CASSQESRPQETQYF

J: TRBJ1-5
V: TRBV10-3
CDR3: CAIQGYSNQPQHF

J: TRBJ1-2
V: TRBV11-2
CDR3: CASSLSGGGGYTF

J: TRBJ1-2
V: TRBV2
CDR3: CASSESRGFRGYTF

J: TRBJ1-1
V: TRBV18
CDR3: CASSQTGGDTEAFF

J: TRBJ2-1
V: TRBV5-1
CDR3: CASSLYQRSAGAYNEQFF

J: TRBJ1-1
V: TRBV3-1/TRBV3-2
CDR3: CASSQETGWLTEAFF

J: TRBJ1-4
V: TRBV5-1
CDR3: CASSLWVGDEKLFF

J: TRBJ2-3
V: TRBV30
CDR3: CAWTLGGLAGTDTQYF

J: TRBJ1-4
V: TRBV5-1
CDR3: CASSLDAGLGNEKLFF

J: TRBJ2-1
V: TRBV28
CDR3: CASSPASSGGATNEQFF

J: TRBJ2-2
V: TRBV19
CDR3: CASSIRLQGAGELFF

J: TRBJ2-1
V: TRBV2
CDR3: CASSGLAAYNEQFF

J: TRBJ1-2
V: TRBV7-2
CDR3: CASSLGGDHGYTF

J: TRBJ1-6
V: TRBV3-1/TRBV3-2
CDR3: CASSRTVYNSPLHF

J: TRBJ1-2
V: TRBV5-6
CDR3: CASSSRQARYGYTF

J: TRBJ2-7
V: TRBV27
CDR3: CASSFFPGQNYEQYF

J: TRBJ1-2
V: TRBV9
CDR3: CASSASTGDGHGYTF

J: TRBJ2-7
V: TRBV27
CDR3: CASSRDRRSREQYF

J: TRBJ2-2
V: TRBV13
CDR3: CASSPRQGANTGELFF

J: TRBJ1-3
V: TRBV2
CDR3: CASSFDPGQGVGNTIYF

J: TRBJ1-2
V: TRBV4-3
CDR3: CASSQGYRISDFYGYTF

J: TRBJ1-2
V: TRBV6-6
CDR3: CASSYGQTGYTF